These T cell receptor beta chains were read from a single sample in a study of blood T cells in healthy people across ages. TCRdb re-called the 5' RACE reads through MiXCR, storing one row per CDR3 protein. The sample yields 1.5 million to 2 million distinct CDR3 sequences, around 48% seen once. Source material: blood. The receptors shown here come from a woman in her thirties or forties in good health. CDR3s include the opening cysteine and the closing phenylalanine or tryptophan. The order of the fields is clone size, J gene, D gene, V gene, CDR3 DNA, CDR3 protein. D genes are given only for firm matches. Only some rows state a clone size, as once, few, many or a class for expanded clones.

NA,TRBJ2-7,NA,TRBV6-5,TGTGCCAGCAGTTACTCGATCTTAGGGCTGGGGGGCACCTACGAGCAGTACTTC,CASSYSILGLGGTYEQYF
NA,TRBJ2-5,TRBD2,TRBV5-4,TGTGCCAGCAGCGTCGGGGGAGGGATGGGAGAGACCCAGTACTTC,CASSVGGGMGETQYF
NA,TRBJ2-6,NA,TRBV19,TGTGCCAGTAGTATCTCGGGCAGGGTTACCACTGGGGCCAACGTCCTGACTTTC,CASSISGRVTTGANVLTF
NA,TRBJ2-1,TRBD1,TRBV6-5,TGTGCCAGCAACCTAAGACAGGGCTCCTACAATGAGCAGTTCTTC,CASNLRQGSYNEQFF
few,TRBJ2-1,NA,TRBV28,TGTGCCAGCAGTTTACGGCGACAGACATACAATGAGCAGTTCTTC,CASSLRRQTYNEQFF
few,TRBJ1-2,NA,TRBV6-5,TGTGCCAGCAAAGCGGGCTATGGCTACACCTTC,CASKAGYGYTF
few,TRBJ2-5,NA,TRBV7-9,TGTGCCAGCAGCTTAGCGTCTCAGGGATGGTCCCAAGAGACCCAGTACTTC,CASSLASQGWSQETQYF
NA,TRBJ2-5,TRBD2,TRBV4-2,TGTGCCAGCAGCCAAGATAGGCTAGCGGGGGGAATCCAAGAGACCCAGTACTTC,CASSQDRLAGGIQETQYF
few,TRBJ1-4,TRBD1,TRBV20-1,TGCAGTGCTAGAGCCCAGGGACAGGGGGCGAGAGAAAAACTGTTTTTT,CSARAQGQGAREKLFF
NA,TRBJ1-2,NA,TRBV14,TGTGCCAGCAGTCAAGAAACGTTCAATGGCTACACCTTC,CASSQETFNGYTF
NA,TRBJ1-1,TRBD1,TRBV7-8,TGTGCCAGCAGCTTAGAACAGGGGGCAGCTTTCTTT,CASSLEQGAAFF
few,TRBJ2-7,NA,TRBV7-2,TGTGCCAGCAGCGCCTCGGGGAACTACGAGCAGTACTTC,CASSASGNYEQYF
NA,TRBJ2-5,TRBD1,TRBV5-1,TGCGCCAGCAGCTACCCGGGACAGGGGAGCATTGAGACCCAGTACTTC,CASSYPGQGSIETQYF
NA,TRBJ2-3,TRBD1,TRBV5-6,TGTGCCAGCAGCGCTCTGACAGGGGATACGCAGTATTTT,CASSALTGDTQYF
NA,TRBJ1-2,NA,TRBV7-9,TGTGCCAGCAGGGCGGGGGGCGAAAACTATGGCTACACCTTC,CASRAGGENYGYTF
few,TRBJ2-7,NA,TRBV7-2,TGTGCCAGCAGCTTAAGAGGGGCGGGGCAGTACTTC,CASSLRGAGQYF
NA,TRBJ1-6,NA,TRBV2,TGTGCCAGCAGTGAATTCCGCACCTCTAATTCACCCCTCCACTTT,CASSEFRTSNSPLHF
NA,TRBJ2-7,NA,TRBV7-9,TGTGCCAGTCACGGTGGGGAAGACACCTACGAGCAGTACTTC,CASHGGEDTYEQYF
NA,TRBJ2-3,TRBD2,TRBV15,TGTGCCACCAGCAGAGACTGGGCGGGGGGGACAGATACGCAGTATTTT,CATSRDWAGGTDTQYF
NA,TRBJ1-6,NA,TRBV18,TGTGCCAGCGCCCTATCGAATAATTCACCCCTCCACTTT,CASALSNNSPLHF
NA,TRBJ1-2,TRBD1,TRBV15,TGTGCCACCAGCATTGAGGGTCCCGTGAGGGACAGGGAAGGGATTGAGGGCTACACCTTC,CATSIEGPVRDREGIEGYTF
NA,TRBJ1-6,NA,TRBV28,TGTGCCAGCAGAACTGAAGGCCTCTATAATTCACCCCTCCACTTT,CASRTEGLYNSPLHF
NA,TRBJ2-5,TRBD2,TRBV9,TGTGCCAGCAGCGTAGGTTCCAGCGGGGGGGCATGGGAGGCCCAGTACTTC,CASSVGSSGGAWEAQYF
NA,TRBJ2-7,NA,TRBV27,TGTGCCAGCAGTTTTGGCCGTTTGAGCTCCTACGAGCAGTACTTC,CASSFGRLSSYEQYF
once,TRBJ1-5,NA,TRBV20-1,TGCAGTGCTAGAGATCAGAACAGGGTATTGGGTCAGCCCCAGCATTTT,CSARDQNRVLGQPQHF
NA,TRBJ2-7,NA,TRBV20-1,TGCAGTGCGAGGTCTGGGAATGATTACCACGAGCAGTACTTC,CSARSGNDYHEQYF
few,TRBJ2-5,TRBD2,TRBV29-1,TGCAGCGCTAGCGGGGGGATGCAAGAGACCCAGTACTTC,CSASGGMQETQYF
NA,TRBJ2-7,NA,TRBV20-1,TGCAGTGCCGAAGACCCGGCGGGCGCCTACGAGCAGTACTTC,CSAEDPAGAYEQYF
NA,TRBJ2-1,NA,TRBV7-3,TGTGCCAGCAGCTTTGAACCCAACTCTGAGCAGTTCTTC,CASSFEPNSEQFF
few,TRBJ1-5,NA,TRBV20-1,TGCAGTGCTAGAGATCTGGGATCCTATAGCAATCAGCCCCAGCATTTT,CSARDLGSYSNQPQHF
NA,TRBJ2-7,NA,TRBV7-2,TGTGCCAGCAGCTTAGGGACAGCCGTTTCCCCCTTTGGCGAGCAGTACTTC,CASSLGTAVSPFGEQYF
few,TRBJ2-5,NA,TRBV20-1,TGCAGTGCTAGGGTTAGCATGGAGACCCAGTACTTC,CSARVSMETQYF
NA,TRBJ1-4,TRBD1,TRBV25-1,TGTGCCAGCAGTGAGGGCAGGGGGCGCGGTGAAAAACTGTTTTTT,CASSEGRGRGEKLFF
NA,TRBJ2-1,TRBD2,TRBV20-1,TGCAGTGCTAGAAGCGGGGGGGCCTCTAATGAGCAGTTCTTC,CSARSGGASNEQFF
NA,TRBJ1-1,NA,TRBV29-1,TGCAGCGTTGTAGGGTCAGTCCGGAACACTGAAGCTTTCTTT,CSVVGSVRNTEAFF
NA,TRBJ2-1,TRBD2,TRBV7-8,TGTGCCAGCAGCTTACGATTAGCGGGCGCTGCTCTTTACAATGAGCAGTTCTTC,CASSLRLAGAALYNEQFF
NA,TRBJ2-1,NA,TRBV24-1,TGTGCCGCCAAGGCCGGGGGCGGGAACAATGAGCAGTTCTTC,CAAKAGGGNNEQFF
NA,TRBJ1-6,TRBD1,TRBV20-1,TGCAGTGCTAGTTACAGGACAGGACCCTCACCCCTCCACTTT,CSASYRTGPSPLHF
NA,TRBJ2-7,NA,TRBV7-2,TGTGCCAGCAGCTTAGGACCGGGGCGCTCCTACGAGCAGTACTTC,CASSLGPGRSYEQYF
NA,TRBJ2-7,NA,TRBV2,TGTGCCAGCACCCGGCATGAGAGCTCCTACGAGCAGTACTTC,CASTRHESSYEQYF
NA,TRBJ2-3,NA,TRBV6-2/TRBV6-3,TGTGCCCTGGGGGGGCCAGGAACAGATACGCAGTATTTT,CALGGPGTDTQYF
NA,TRBJ1-1,NA,TRBV7-9,TGTGCCAGCAGCTTAAGGTTAGGGAACACCCCGAACACTGAAGCTTTCTTT,CASSLRLGNTPNTEAFF
NA,TRBJ1-2,NA,TRBV20-1,TGCAGTGCTAGAGCTGACAGGACGTACTATGGCTACACCTTC,CSARADRTYYGYTF
few,TRBJ1-1,NA,TRBV6-2/TRBV6-3,TGTGCCAGCAGTTACGGCCAGTACACTGAAGCTTTCTTT,CASSYGQYTEAFF
few,TRBJ2-1,TRBD2,TRBV5-5,TGTGCCAGCAGCGGGACTAGCGGGGGGAGGCATGAGCAGTTCTTC,CASSGTSGGRHEQFF
NA,TRBJ1-2,NA,TRBV7-2,TGTGCCAGCAGCCCGCCCTTGGGTTATGGCTACACCTTC,CASSPPLGYGYTF
few,TRBJ2-1,TRBD1,TRBV6-5,TGTGCCAGCACCTACTCCGGGACAGGGTACAATGAGCAGTTCTTC,CASTYSGTGYNEQFF
NA,TRBJ2-7,TRBD1,TRBV29-1,TGCAGCGCCTTGGACAGGGGGGGGATCTACAATGAGCAGTACTTC,CSALDRGGIYNEQYF
NA,TRBJ2-2,NA,TRBV29-1,TGCAGCGTTGAAGTCCCGCAGACCGGGGAGCCGTTTTTT,CSVEVPQTGEPFF
few,TRBJ2-1,NA,TRBV7-8,TGTGCCAGCAGCTTAAGGCCCCCGGGACTCACTTACAATGAGCAGTTCTTC,CASSLRPPGLTYNEQFF
NA,TRBJ1-2,NA,TRBV4-3,TGCGCCAGCAGCCAAGTAGGGGAGGTATCTCTCTATGGCTACACCTTC,CASSQVGEVSLYGYTF
NA,TRBJ1-6,NA,TRBV10-3,TGTGCCATCAGTGAGTCTGGGCCAAGGGGCTCACCCCTCCACTTT,CAISESGPRGSPLHF